This entry describes one TCR beta chain. No antigen is known for it. These data belong to a study of Tregs in tolerant kidney transplant recipients. Germline CDR1 and CDR2: SGHAT and FQNNGV. The CDR3 runs 12 residues. Whole-study results and caveats: Activated donor B cell expansion appeared to reveal the most relevant donor-specific TCRbeta repertoire.

Unstimulated Tregs (CD4+CD25+CD127-) and CD4+CD25- non-Tregs were sorted from PBMCs. Sequencing was performed with immunoSEQ multiplex PCR; in TCRdb, only in-frame clones are kept and a portion is missing. This sample has roughly 250,000 clones, with around 81% found just once. This TCR was recovered from a human donor in good health. The chain links TRBV11-2 to TRBJ2-5; D ambiguous. The J call may be incorrect, as the DNA end agrees better with TRBJ2-7. Specimen: CD4+ T cells from blood. The CDR3 sequence is CASSLGVHEQYF. For the CDR3, the DNA is TGTGCCAGCAGCTTAGGGGTTCACGAGCAGTACTTC.